Listed below are T cell receptor beta chains from one sample, sequenced in a study of blood T cells in healthy people across ages. MiXCR, applied by TCRdb to the 5' RACE reads, yields one record per CDR3 protein. The table lists around 1,800,000 distinct CDR3 sequences, roughly two fifths of them singletons, with under 30% in the top ten. The specimen was blood. These receptors originate from a human donor in good health. CDR3s include the opening cysteine and the closing phenylalanine or tryptophan. Each record gives: clone size, V gene, J gene, D gene, CDR3 protein, CDR3 DNA. A D gene is named only where the DNA matches it firmly. Not all rows give a size; the values are once, few, many and, for expanded clones, a class.

abundance: few
v_gene: TRBV20-1
j_gene: TRBJ1-5
d_gene: .
CDR3aa: CSAMEGGNQPQHF
CDR3nt: TGCAGTGCTATGGAGGGGGGCAATCAGCCCCAGCATTTT

abundance: few
v_gene: TRBV11-2
j_gene: TRBJ1-5
d_gene: TRBD1
CDR3aa: CASSLDGGGGQPQHF
CDR3nt: TGTGCCAGCAGCTTAGACGGTGGAGGGGGCCAGCCCCAGCATTTT

abundance: .
v_gene: TRBV3-1
j_gene: TRBJ2-7
d_gene: .
CDR3aa: CAGSQRRRGIHEQYF
CDR3nt: TGTGCCGGCAGCCAACGCCGACGGGGTATACACGAGCAGTACTTC

abundance: once
v_gene: TRBV7-2
j_gene: TRBJ2-5
d_gene: .
CDR3aa: CASSAGEARGETQYF
CDR3nt: TGTGCCAGCAGCGCCGGCGAGGCCCGGGGAGAGACCCAGTACTTC

abundance: .
v_gene: TRBV20-1
j_gene: TRBJ2-7
d_gene: .
CDR3aa: CSARDRRLSYEQYF
CDR3nt: TGCAGTGCTAGAGATCGCCGTCTTTCCTACGAGCAGTACTTC

abundance: .
v_gene: TRBV6-5
j_gene: TRBJ1-1
d_gene: .
CDR3aa: CASSYSILMNTEAFF
CDR3nt: TGTGCCAGCAGTTACTCGATCCTTATGAACACTGAAGCTTTCTTT

abundance: few
v_gene: TRBV6-2/TRBV6-3
j_gene: TRBJ1-5
d_gene: TRBD1
CDR3aa: CASSDRGEHQPQHF
CDR3nt: TGTGCCAGCAGTGACAGGGGAGAGCATCAGCCCCAGCATTTT

abundance: .
v_gene: TRBV20-1
j_gene: TRBJ2-4
d_gene: .
CDR3aa: CSAADSTGGKNIQYF
CDR3nt: TGCAGTGCTGCTGACTCGACTGGCGGAAAAAACATTCAGTACTTC

abundance: .
v_gene: TRBV7-2
j_gene: TRBJ2-7
d_gene: TRBD1
CDR3aa: CVSSRGTEPYEQYF
CDR3nt: TGTGTCAGCAGCCGAGGGACAGAACCCTACGAGCAGTACTTC

abundance: many
v_gene: TRBV7-3
j_gene: TRBJ2-1
d_gene: TRBD2
CDR3aa: CASSLTAAGGPSYNEQFF
CDR3nt: TGTGCCAGCAGCTTAACGGCCGCGGGGGGCCCTTCCTACAATGAGCAGTTCTTC

abundance: .
v_gene: TRBV12-3/TRBV12-4
j_gene: TRBJ2-3
d_gene: TRBD2
CDR3aa: CASSLGLAQCADTQYF
CDR3nt: TGTGCCAGCAGTCTCGGACTAGCGCAATGCGCAGATACGCAGTATTTT

abundance: .
v_gene: TRBV6-4
j_gene: TRBJ2-2
d_gene: .
CDR3aa: CASSDSVGERFF
CDR3nt: TGTGCCAGCAGTGACTCCGTGGGGGAGCGGTTTTTT

abundance: few
v_gene: TRBV12-3/TRBV12-4
j_gene: TRBJ2-1
d_gene: TRBD2
CDR3aa: CASSSPLASGGGEQFF
CDR3nt: TGTGCCAGCAGTTCCCCACTAGCTAGCGGGGGTGGTGAGCAGTTCTTC

abundance: few
v_gene: TRBV6-5
j_gene: TRBJ2-3
d_gene: .
CDR3aa: CASRWHGSGTDTQYF
CDR3nt: TGTGCCAGCAGATGGCACGGGTCGGGAACAGATACGCAGTATTTT

abundance: few
v_gene: TRBV20-1
j_gene: TRBJ1-2
d_gene: .
CDR3aa: CSASRGGIGYGYTF
CDR3nt: TGCAGTGCCTCAAGGGGTGGGATTGGGTATGGCTACACCTTC

abundance: few
v_gene: TRBV4-1
j_gene: TRBJ2-1
d_gene: TRBD2
CDR3aa: CASSQGYSGGAHEQFF
CDR3nt: TGCGCCAGCAGCCAAGGGTACAGCGGGGGGGCACATGAGCAGTTCTTC

abundance: .
v_gene: TRBV7-9
j_gene: TRBJ1-5
d_gene: TRBD1
CDR3aa: CASSLATTGEGNQPQHF
CDR3nt: TGTGCCAGCAGCTTAGCTACCACAGGGGAGGGAAATCAGCCCCAGCATTTT

abundance: .
v_gene: TRBV5-5
j_gene: TRBJ2-3
d_gene: TRBD2
CDR3aa: CASSLTGTSVIYRTDTQYF
CDR3nt: TGTGCCAGCAGCCTCACCGGGACTAGCGTTATTTATCGGACAGATACGCAGTATTTT

abundance: .
v_gene: TRBV20-1
j_gene: TRBJ1-1
d_gene: .
CDR3aa: CSALYTEAFF
CDR3nt: TGCAGTGCTCTCTACACTGAAGCTTTCTTT

abundance: .
v_gene: TRBV19
j_gene: TRBJ2-1
d_gene: .
CDR3aa: CASTFHAQRDEQFF
CDR3nt: TGTGCCAGTACCTTCCACGCCCAGAGGGATGAGCAGTTCTTC

abundance: .
v_gene: TRBV9
j_gene: TRBJ2-5
d_gene: TRBD2
CDR3aa: CASSGSGGGAETQYF
CDR3nt: TGTGCCAGCAGTGGGTCTGGCGGGGGGGCTGAGACCCAGTACTTC

abundance: many
v_gene: TRBV9
j_gene: TRBJ2-7
d_gene: .
CDR3aa: CASSVTGSSYEQYF
CDR3nt: TGTGCCAGCAGCGTCACCGGGAGCTCCTACGAGCAGTACTTC

abundance: .
v_gene: TRBV7-2
j_gene: TRBJ2-7
d_gene: .
CDR3aa: CASSLSVLGSGEQYF
CDR3nt: TGTGCCAGCAGCTTATCAGTTTTGGGATCTGGCGAGCAGTACTTC

abundance: .
v_gene: TRBV12-3/TRBV12-4
j_gene: TRBJ1-2
d_gene: TRBD1
CDR3aa: CASSYGGTARGYTF
CDR3nt: TGTGCCAGCAGTTACGGTGGGACAGCTCGTGGCTACACCTTC

abundance: .
v_gene: TRBV12-3/TRBV12-4
j_gene: TRBJ2-1
d_gene: .
CDR3aa: CASSLRENSNEQFF
CDR3nt: TGTGCCAGCAGTCTCCGGGAAAACTCCAATGAGCAGTTCTTC

abundance: .
v_gene: TRBV28
j_gene: TRBJ2-3
d_gene: TRBD2
CDR3aa: CASGTSGGPDTQYF
CDR3nt: TGTGCCAGCGGGACTAGCGGGGGACCAGATACGCAGTATTTT

abundance: .
v_gene: TRBV20-1
j_gene: TRBJ1-1
d_gene: .
CDR3aa: CSARDLVRGAFF
CDR3nt: TGCAGTGCTAGAGATCTCGTTCGGGGAGCTTTCTTT

abundance: .
v_gene: TRBV4-3
j_gene: TRBJ1-2
d_gene: .
CDR3aa: CASSQDHSRGGYTF
CDR3nt: TGCGCCAGCAGCCAAGATCACAGCCGAGGGGGCTACACCTTC

abundance: few
v_gene: TRBV10-3
j_gene: TRBJ2-3
d_gene: TRBD1
CDR3aa: CAISEGQGTDTQYF
CDR3nt: TGTGCCATCAGTGAGGGACAGGGGACAGATACGCAGTATTTT

abundance: few
v_gene: TRBV29-1
j_gene: TRBJ1-2
d_gene: .
CDR3aa: CSVVQGGAGYGYTF
CDR3nt: TGCAGCGTGGTACAGGGTGGCGCTGGCTATGGCTACACCTTC

abundance: .
v_gene: TRBV4-1
j_gene: TRBJ2-7
d_gene: .
CDR3aa: CASSQRTSSYEQYF
CDR3nt: TGCGCCAGCAGCCAGCGTACTAGCTCCTACGAGCAGTACTTC

abundance: few
v_gene: TRBV7-9
j_gene: TRBJ1-2
d_gene: .
CDR3aa: CASSSERQWSVTF
CDR3nt: TGTGCCAGCAGCTCCGAACGACAGTGGTCGGTCACCTTC

abundance: few
v_gene: TRBV7-4
j_gene: TRBJ2-5
d_gene: .
CDR3aa: CASRYRAETQYF
CDR3nt: TGTGCCAGCAGATACAGGGCAGAGACCCAGTACTTC

abundance: .
v_gene: TRBV20-1
j_gene: TRBJ1-2
d_gene: .
CDR3aa: CSASPSGYGYTF
CDR3nt: TGCAGTGCTTCCCCATCGGGCTATGGCTACACCTTC

abundance: .
v_gene: TRBV28
j_gene: TRBJ2-5
d_gene: TRBD2
CDR3aa: CASSFGSGGVETQYF
CDR3nt: TGTGCCAGCAGTTTTGGGAGCGGGGGGGTAGAGACCCAGTACTTC

abundance: .
v_gene: TRBV7-2
j_gene: TRBJ2-1
d_gene: TRBD2
CDR3aa: CASSSQTSRSAYNEQFF
CDR3nt: TGTGCCAGCAGCTCCCAGACTAGCCGGAGTGCCTACAATGAGCAGTTCTTC

abundance: .
v_gene: TRBV14
j_gene: TRBJ2-7
d_gene: TRBD1
CDR3aa: CASSQVTGVVYEQYF
CDR3nt: TGTGCCAGCAGCCAAGTAACAGGGGTGGTTTACGAGCAGTACTTC

abundance: .
v_gene: TRBV12-3/TRBV12-4
j_gene: TRBJ2-7
d_gene: TRBD2
CDR3aa: CASSSRTSGTYEQYF
CDR3nt: TGTGCCAGCAGTTCTCGGACTAGCGGGACCTACGAGCAGTACTTC

abundance: few
v_gene: TRBV20-1
j_gene: TRBJ1-2
d_gene: .
CDR3aa: CSARDRGRVNYGYTF
CDR3nt: TGCAGTGCTAGAGATCGGGGCAGGGTTAACTATGGCTACACCTTC

abundance: few
v_gene: TRBV30
j_gene: TRBJ1-6
d_gene: .
CDR3aa: CAWSKGSHSPLHF
CDR3nt: TGTGCCTGGAGTAAGGGTTCACATTCACCCCTCCACTTT

abundance: .
v_gene: TRBV29-1
j_gene: TRBJ1-2
d_gene: .
CDR3aa: CSSKDPGAVVGYGYTF
CDR3nt: TGCAGCTCTAAAGATCCGGGGGCCGTAGTTGGCTATGGCTACACCTTC

abundance: .
v_gene: TRBV7-3
j_gene: TRBJ1-1
d_gene: .
CDR3aa: CASSTQLGTEAFF
CDR3nt: TGTGCCAGCTCTACCCAGCTTGGGACTGAAGCTTTCTTT

abundance: .
v_gene: TRBV20-1
j_gene: TRBJ2-2
d_gene: .
CDR3aa: CSAHQGGVGTGELFF
CDR3nt: TGCAGTGCCCACCAGGGGGGGGTCGGCACCGGGGAGCTGTTTTTT

abundance: few
v_gene: TRBV15
j_gene: TRBJ2-7
d_gene: TRBD1
CDR3aa: CATSTGTGGDYEQYF
CDR3nt: TGTGCCACCAGCACAGGGACAGGGGGTGACTACGAGCAGTACTTC

abundance: few
v_gene: TRBV6-5
j_gene: TRBJ1-2
d_gene: .
CDR3aa: CASTKPWGNDGYTF
CDR3nt: TGTGCCAGCACCAAACCATGGGGCAATGATGGCTACACCTTC